These T cell receptor beta chains were read from a single sample in a study of blood T cell repertoires in COVID-19. Here immunoSEQ multiplex PCR was the method, and the copy in TCRdb shows in-frame clones only, minus some. The sample lists some 150,000 clones, about 83% occurring once. The specimen sequenced was peripheral blood. These receptors were taken from a woman aged 50 to 60 with active or convalescent COVID-19. The conserved cysteine and the conserved F or W are not part of the CDR3 here.

CDR3: AIGQGSPTNEKLF; V: TRBV6-1
CDR3: ASSSQRGAEAF; V: TRBV7-3
CDR3: ASRAGEGKIAVTEAF; V: TRBV7-9
CDR3: ASSPTGTMSTEAF; V: TRBV5-5
CDR3: ASSSRTSSYTGELF; V: TRBV7-2
CDR3: ASSLQGATNQPQH; V: TRBV18
CDR3: ASSGRRGVAAAEQF; V: TRBV9
CDR3: ASSLSGTGYYEQY; V: TRBV27
CDR3: ASRTFRGPDTEAF; V: TRBV7-9
CDR3: ASSLAGGNTEAF; V: TRBV7-3
CDR3: ASSLGVRGTDTQY; V: TRBV7-9
CDR3: ASSSSTSTETQY; V: TRBV5-1
CDR3: ASSFGTRRFGANVLT; V: TRBV7-2
CDR3: ASSLASGRASEQF; V: TRBV5-4
CDR3: ASSQVLRTTGNTIY; V: TRBV3-1/TRBV3-2
CDR3: ASSSGQYNEQF; V: TRBV14
CDR3: ASSLYLGENTEAF; V: TRBV13
CDR3: ASSSLVAQSNQPQH; V: TRBV5-5
CDR3: ASSLPPYRAGNTIY; V: TRBV28
CDR3: ASSLDRNYYEQY; V: TRBV28
CDR3: ASSLTGVAKNIQY; V: TRBV5-6
CDR3: SVEDQDEERSTDTQY; V: TRBV29-1
CDR3: AWDTGVLNTEAF; V: TRBV30
CDR3: ASSQEATDSYGYT; V: TRBV3-1/TRBV3-2
CDR3: ASSLKWGRGVRETQY; V: TRBV27
CDR3: ASSSTQPSYNSPLH; V: TRBV6-5
CDR3: ASSISFLRLGIQY; V: TRBV19
CDR3: ASSLDLRETQY; V: TRBV11-2
CDR3: ASSLNSRGTEYNSPLH; V: TRBV7-6
CDR3: ASSPAQMNTEAF; V: TRBV18
CDR3: ASSYLQGAAGNTIY; V: TRBV7-2
CDR3: ASSLLGAGAYNEQF; V: TRBV28
CDR3: AWASRAPNLRNTEAF; V: TRBV30
CDR3: SAYTDTQY; V: TRBV20-1
CDR3: ASSLSDSVHLGQY; V: TRBV11-1
CDR3: ASSLVGTGNQPQH; V: TRBV5-5
CDR3: ASGQLSGPQH; V: TRBV6-5
CDR3: ASSSPGASPLH; V: TRBV11-1
CDR3: ASSDRTGGYEQY; V: TRBV5-1
CDR3: ASSLGRGYEQY; V: TRBV7-8
CDR3: ASSSRTGLQH; V: TRBV5-6
CDR3: ASSNQQGGGNQPQH; V: TRBV19
CDR3: ASSLNYQGSYGYT; V: TRBV7-2
CDR3: ASSQVGSGEETQY; V: TRBV4-3
CDR3: ASSPPNFETQY; V: TRBV7-9
CDR3: ASSPSGTANTEAF; V: TRBV7-9
CDR3: ASSELAGGLGQY; V: TRBV2
CDR3: ASSLWGTTPPEQY; V: TRBV5-1
CDR3: ASSKDRSTDTQY; V: TRBV11-3
CDR3: ASSLTSGRNTGELF; V: TRBV5-1
CDR3: ASRAPIGTSGSTDTQY; V: TRBV2
CDR3: ASSQTSGGYNEQF; V: TRBV4-3